The following is a TCR beta chain sequence with its context. Its antigen remains unknown. Vbeta (60) and Jbeta (13) primers were used in the PCR. In the authors' methods: Some 11 million shared chains were among the approximately 87 million unique TCR beta chains that a later analysis counted. Clones were sequenced by immunoSEQ multiplex PCR, and TCRdb holds only the in-frame ones, with some missing. From that table come the V and J calls and clone size; the DNA was used to work out D and trimming. The data show fewer than 95,000 clones, with 85% seen just once and around 7.4% held by the top ten. This sample is drawn from a study of cytomegalovirus exposure and HLA in healthy donors. Study-level points and caveats: Researchers counted around 160 TCR beta chains as cytomegalovirus-associated. Several of the most significant clusters were apparently associated with common viral pathogens in a later analysis.

V lost 3 bases, J lost 2 bases, and 14 bases lay in between. The CDR3 has 16 amino acids. Germline V gene data show CDR1 as MNHNS and CDR2 as SASEGT. This clonotype was obtained from a man between 35 and 55 years old in good health and CMV-seropositive. This chain joins TRBV6-1 and TRBJ1-5, with D uncertain. Sequencing input: PBMCs. CDR3 protein: CASSDRPGWGNQPQHF. The DNA for the CDR3 is TGTGCCAGCAGTGACCGTCCGGGATGGGGCAATCAGCCCCAGCATTTT.